The TCR beta chain under discussion was sequenced for a study of blood T cells in healthy people across ages. This clonotype was picked up a small number of times. Then a second PCR, running roughly 7 to 12 cycles, was carried out with a sample-barcoded 5' primer and a J-beta primer mix. TCRdb analysed the 5' RACE reads with MiXCR anew, one entry per CDR3 protein. The sample yields more than 750,000 distinct CDR3 sequences, 25% to 30% seen once. Germline lookup yields CDR1 SEHNR and CDR2 FQNEAQ (reference sequence). The CDR3 loop spans 15 amino acids. These data were also reused for a study on T cells of mothers and their children. That report adds: No T cell clones of persistent microchimeric origin were detected.

The source is a woman between 40 and 55 years old in good health. The V call is TRBV7-9, the J call TRBJ2-4; 9 bases are shared with TRBD1. The J call is doubtful: the DNA matches TRBJ2-7 better. The sample taken for sequencing was blood. The CDR3, as DNA: TGTGCCAGCAGCCAAAAGGACAGGGGCCTCTACGAGCAGTACTTC. As protein: CASSQKDRGLYEQYF.